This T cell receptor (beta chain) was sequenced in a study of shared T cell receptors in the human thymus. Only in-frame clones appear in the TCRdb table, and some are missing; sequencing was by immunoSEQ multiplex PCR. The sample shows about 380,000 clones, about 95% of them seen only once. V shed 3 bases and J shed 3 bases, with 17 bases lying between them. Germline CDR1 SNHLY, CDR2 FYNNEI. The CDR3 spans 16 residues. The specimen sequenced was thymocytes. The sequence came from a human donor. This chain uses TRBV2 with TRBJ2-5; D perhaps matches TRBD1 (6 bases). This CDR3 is CASSDDRPRTKETQYF. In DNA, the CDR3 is TGTGCCAGCAGTGATGACAGGCCCCGAACGAAAGAGACCCAGTACTTC.